Below, 15 T cell receptor beta chains from the same sample are listed, as sequenced in a study of PD-1 blockade in classical Hodgkin lymphoma. Method: immunoSEQ multiplex PCR; TCRdb's copy keeps in-frame clones and lacks some. The table lists tens of thousands of clones, 73% of them singletons. Every patient relapsed after autologous stem cell transplantation, and brentuximab vedotin exposure varied. This material consisted of peripheral blood mononuclear cells (PBMCs), taken before the second cycle of nivolumab. These receptors came from a human donor with classical Hodgkin lymphoma.

This rearrangement joins TRBV19 to TRBJ2-7; perhaps TRBD1 as D (7 bases). V gave up 3 bases and J gave up 0 bases, with 18 bases separating them. This CDR3 is built from 17 residues. Looked up from germline, CDR1 is LNHDA and CDR2 is SQIVND (reference sequence). The CDR3 nucleotides read TGTGCCAGTAGTATGACCCCACAGGGGAGGAGCTCCTACGAGCAGTACTTC. This translates into CASSMTPQGRSSYEQYF.

The chain carries TRBV19 and TRBJ2-2; no reliable D call. The CDR3 consists of 14 residues. The germline CDR1 and CDR2 sequences are LNHDA and SQIVND (reference sequence). Trimming stripped 1 base from V and 5 bases from J, with 8 bases between. For the CDR3, the DNA is TGTGCCAGTAGTATAGGGGCGGTGACCGGGGAGCTGTTTTTT. Translated, it gives CASSIGAVTGELFF.

The V and J genes are TRBV7-3 and TRBJ2-3; TRBD2 agrees at 9 bases. The V gene's germline CDR1 is SGHTA and CDR2 FQGTGA. CDR3 length: 15 residues. Trimming removed 1 base from V and 6 bases from J; junction bases left unmatched: 5. CDR3 nucleotide sequence: TGTGCCAGCAGCTTAAAAGCGGGAGGTGCGGATACGCAGTATTTT. Translated: CASSLKAGGADTQYF.

V and J are TRBV11-1 and TRBJ1-2, with D maybe TRBD1 (5 bases). V was pared by 5 bases and J by 8 bases, with 21 bases between. CDR1 and CDR2 from the germline V gene are SGHAT and FQDESV (reference sequence). CDR3 length: 15 amino acids. The CDR3 spells CASSINSGTAEGYTF. In DNA, the CDR3 is TGTGCCAGCAGCATCAATTCCGGGACGGCGGAAGGCTACACCTTC. The whole variable domain, remainder taken from reference TRBV11-1 and TRBJ1-2, is EAEVAQSPRYKITEKSQAVAFWCDPISGHATLYWYRQILGQGPELLVQFQDESVVDDSQLPKDRFSAERLKGVDSTLKIQPAELGDSAMYLCASSINSGTAEGYTFGSGTRLTVV.

This clone was recorded a few times. The CDR3 sequence: CASRRTTILFSGELFF. CDR3 nucleotides: TGTGCCAGCAGACGGACTACTATTCTCTTTTCCGGGGAGCTGTTTTTT. J is TRBJ2-2 and V is TRBV2; D may be TRBD2 (6 bases). The V and J ends lost 6 bases and 6 bases respectively, with 20 bases between them. Germline values: CDR1 SNHLY, CDR2 FYNNEI. The CDR3 is 16 residues long.

The chain uses TRBV27 and TRBJ2-1; 10 nucleotides align to TRBD2. CDR3 length equals 15 residues. Germline V gene sequence: CDR1 MNHEY, CDR2 SMNVEV (reference sequence). The junction had 11 bases not matched to a gene; V was cut back by 5 bases and J by 10 bases. CDR3 nucleotides: TGTGCCAGCAGTCCCGGGACTAGCGCGGGGGAGGAGCAGTTCTTC. Translated, it gives CASSPGTSAGEEQFF.

The chain uses TRBV14 and TRBJ1-5; D is uncertain. Deletions cut 1 base from V and 4 bases from J, with 2 bases between. Per germline, CDR1 SGHDN and CDR2 FVKESK. This CDR3 spans 12 amino acids. The CDR3 loop is CASSQGNQPQHF. The DNA for the CDR3 is TGTGCCAGCAGCCAAGGGAATCAGCCCCAGCATTTT.

A few counts support this clone. The J gene is TRBJ2-2, the V gene TRBV7-6, with 7 bases matching TRBD2. The germline CDR1 and CDR2 sequences are SGHVS and FNYEAQ. After removal of 2 bases from V and 5 bases from J, the junction contained 8 bases not matched to a gene. The CDR3 contains 16 residues. The CDR3 nucleotides are TGTGCCAGCAGCTTATACGGGAGGATTGGGACCGGGGAGCTGTTTTTT. Amino acids: CASSLYGRIGTGELFF.

This clone has more than one count but fewer than ten. The chain is built from TRBV30 and TRBJ1-2; 9 nucleotides match TRBD1. Germline V gene data show CDR1 as GTSNPN and CDR2 as SVGIG (reference sequence). Trimming took 3 bases from V and 3 from J; bases not matched to a gene: 5. The CDR3 length is 14 residues. DNA of the CDR3: TGTGCCTGGAGCCGGGACAGGGTAGACTATGGCTACACCTTC. The encoded protein is CAWSRDRVDYGYTF. Supplemented by reference TRBV30 and TRBJ1-2, the full variable domain reads SQTIHQWPATLVQPVGSPLSLECTVEGTSNPNLYWYRQAAGRGLQLLFYSVGIGQISSEVPQNLSASRPQDRQFILSSKKLLLSDSGFYLCAWSRDRVDYGYTFGSGTRLTVV.

This clone was seen only once. This chain links TRBV7-8 with TRBJ2-1; D is uncertain. The germline V gene encodes CDR1 SGHVS and CDR2 FQNEAQ. The CDR3 has 12 amino acids. The ends were cut back, 6 bases at V and 7 bases at J, with 10 bases in the middle. The CDR3 coding sequence is TGTGCCAGCAGTCCGGCCATGAATGAGCAGTTCTTC. It translates to CASSPAMNEQFF.

The chain combines TRBV7-9 with TRBJ1-1; D remains unclear. CDR3 length equals 13 residues. Germline assignment: CDR1 SEHNR and CDR2 FQNEAQ (reference sequence). V was cut by 5 bases and J by 4 bases, with 11 bases left in between. CDR3 bases: TGTGCCAGCAGCCCCGGTCCAAGCACTGAAGCTTTCTTT. This translates into CASSPGPSTEAFF.

V gene TRBV4-1 combines with J gene TRBJ2-3; TRBD2 matches at 10 bases. The CDR3 is 20 residues long. The junction had 13 bases not matched to a gene; V was cut back by 0 bases and J by 1 base. CDR1 MGHRA and CDR2 YSYEKL come from the germline V gene. The CDR3 loop reads CASSQDVVLAGSSRTDTQYF. In DNA, the CDR3 is TGCGCCAGCAGCCAAGATGTAGTACTAGCGGGAAGTTCTCGCACAGATACGCAGTATTTT.

The J gene is TRBJ2-7, the V gene TRBV5-1; 10 nucleotides agree with TRBD2. The V and J ends lost 0 bases and 2 bases, in that order; junction bases with no gene match: 5. CDR3 length equals 16 residues. Germline CDR1 is SGHRS and CDR2 is YFSETQ. CDR3 loop: CASSLAGLAAAYEQYF. CDR3 DNA: TGCGCCAGCAGCTTGGCTGGACTAGCGGCCGCCTACGAGCAGTACTTC.

The count of this clone is one. The CDR3 here is CASSLGGWGGPYGYTF. CDR3 bases: TGTGCCAGCAGTTTAGGCGGCTGGGGGGGCCCCTATGGCTACACCTTC. J is TRBJ1-2 and V is TRBV27; the D gene is possibly TRBD1 (6 bases). Germline assignment: CDR1 MNHEY and CDR2 SMNVEV (reference sequence). V shed 2 bases and J shed 4 bases, with 17 bases lying between them. CDR3 size: 16 residues.

This clone was observed a handful of times. The rearrangement joins TRBV5-1 to TRBJ2-1; no clear D gene. This CDR3 has 13 residues. Germline lookup yields CDR1 SGHRS and CDR2 YFSETQ. V gave up 2 bases and J gave up 4 bases, with 7 bases separating them. This CDR3 reads CASSLSSYNEQFF. The CDR3 DNA is TGCGCCAGCAGCTTAAGCAGTTACAATGAGCAGTTCTTC.